What follows are 2 T cell receptor beta chains derived from one specimen sequenced in a study of cytomegalovirus exposure and HLA in healthy donors (dated by TCRdb to the late 2010s). The library was produced with the immunoSEQ multiplex PCR assay. A mixture of 60 forward primers for TCR Vbeta segments and 13 reverse primers for TCR Jbeta segments was used in the multiplex PCR. TCRdb's version of the immuneACCESS table is confined to in-frame rearrangements and falls short of the full clone set. An unresolved V gene accounts for under half of the shortfall where checked; the remainder is of unknown origin. The sample table records 50,000 to 70,000 clones; 70% to 80% of these occur just once. Of the sample, over 2.5% falls within the top ten clones. The sequencing input was PBMCs. These receptors all come from a girl aged 5-17 years in good health and CMV-seropositive.

V usage is TRBV5-1 and J usage is TRBJ2-1; 7 bases align to TRBD1. This CDR3 spans 15 amino acids. Germline V CDR1 and CDR2: SGHRS, YFSETQ. The junction had 4 bases not matched to a gene; V was cut back by 2 bases and J by 2 bases. In DNA, the CDR3 is TGCGCCAGCAGCTTAGGGACAGCCACCTACAATGAGCAGTTCTTC. Amino acids: CASSLGTATYNEQFF.

V and J are TRBV5-1 and TRBJ1-1; D is possibly TRBD1 (5 bases). CDR3 length: 13 residues. The V end was cut by 5 bases, the J end by 3 bases, with 11 bases between. Germline V CDR1 and CDR2: SGHRS, YFSETQ. The CDR3 here is CASSTWGDTEAFF. In DNA form, the CDR3 reads TGCGCCAGCAGTACGTGGGGGGACACTGAAGCTTTCTTT.